The rows below give T cell receptor beta chains drawn from one sample of a study of beta chain features in type 1 diabetes. Using immunoSEQ multiplex PCR, the repertoire was profiled, and TCRdb retains in-frame clones only, with some absent. Of roughly 700,000 clones listed, around an eighth are singletons. Sequencing was performed on naive CD4+ T cells from blood. All receptors come from a man younger than 35 with type 1 diabetes. CDR3s include the opening cysteine and the closing phenylalanine or tryptophan. D genes are given only for firm matches. Clone size is not always given. Where it is, it says once, few, many or a class for expanded clones.

len | j_gene | d_gene | abundance | v_gene | CDR3aa | CDR3nt
13 | TRBJ1-1 | . | . | TRBV6-6 | CASSRQVNTEAFF | TGTGCCAGCAGTAGACAGGTGAACACTGAAGCTTTCTTT
16 | TRBJ2-2 | TRBD1 | . | TRBV19 | CASSPRQGANTGELFF | TGTGCCAGTAGTCCCCGACAGGGCGCGAACACCGGGGAGCTGTTTTTT
13 | TRBJ1-1 | . | few | TRBV7-9 | CASSLVGSTEAFF | TGTGCCAGCAGCTTAGTAGGGTCGACTGAAGCTTTCTTT
13 | TRBJ2-5 | . | . | TRBV7-3 | CASSLGPEETQYF | TGTGCCAGCAGTTTGGGGCCAGAAGAGACCCAGTACTTC
12 | TRBJ2-5 | . | . | TRBV30 | CAGNRFQETQYF | TGTGCCGGAAACAGGTTCCAAGAGACCCAGTACTTC
16 | TRBJ2-5 | TRBD2 | . | TRBV11-1 | CASSPTSGGIQETQYF | TGTGCCAGCAGTCCGACTAGCGGGGGGATACAAGAGACCCAGTACTTC
12 | TRBJ1-4 | . | . | TRBV10-3 | CAISEGNEKLFF | TGTGCCATCAGTGAAGGGAATGAAAAACTGTTTTTT
15 | TRBJ2-1 | . | . | TRBV7-6 | CASSLGSLVSGEQFF | TGTGCCAGCAGCTTAGGATCACTAGTTAGTGGTGAGCAGTTCTTC
15 | TRBJ1-5 | . | . | TRBV2 | CASSEEAASNQPQHF | TGTGCCAGCAGTGAGGAGGCAGCTAGCAATCAGCCCCAGCATTTT
10 | TRBJ2-5 | . | few | TRBV18 | CASSLQTQYF | TGTGCCAGCTCACTCCAGACCCAGTACTTC
14 | TRBJ1-5 | . | few | TRBV4-2 | CASSHSRMGQPQHF | TGTGCCAGCAGCCATTCCAGGATGGGTCAGCCCCAGCATTTT
13 | TRBJ1-6 | . | few | TRBV30 | CAWSLTGNSPLHF | TGTGCCTGGAGTCTCACAGGGAATTCACCCCTCCACTTT
13 | TRBJ1-1 | . | . | TRBV5-1 | CASSITVNTEAFF | TGCGCCAGCAGCATCACAGTGAACACTGAAGCTTTCTTT
15 | TRBJ2-5 | . | few | TRBV19 | CASSIGAGSQETQYF | TGTGCCAGTAGTATAGGGGCGGGCAGCCAAGAGACCCAGTACTTC
17 | TRBJ1-5 | . | few | TRBV10-3 | CAISESNSHGSNQPQHF | TGTGCCATCAGTGAGTCGAACAGCCACGGGAGCAATCAGCCCCAGCATTTT
13 | TRBJ1-6 | . | . | TRBV5-5 | CASSDDPPSPLHF | TGTGCCAGCAGCGATGACCCTCCCTCACCCCTCCACTTT
15 | TRBJ2-1 | TRBD2 | few | TRBV11-2 | CASSLVAGSYNEQFF | TGTGCCAGCAGCTTAGTAGCGGGCTCCTACAATGAGCAGTTCTTC
14 | TRBJ2-3 | . | . | TRBV19 | CASMGREGIDTQYF | TGTGCCAGTATGGGGCGCGAGGGGATAGATACGCAGTATTTT
15 | TRBJ2-7 | TRBD1 | . | TRBV6-1 | CASSVTGTGNHEQYF | TGTGCCAGCAGTGTCACCGGGACAGGGAACCACGAGCAGTACTTC
15 | TRBJ1-4 | . | few | TRBV7-9 | CASSPSQGPNEKLFF | TGTGCCAGCAGCCCCTCACAGGGTCCTAATGAAAAACTGTTTTTT
14 | TRBJ2-1 | . | few | TRBV29-1 | CSVEGGLSYYEQFF | TGCAGCGTTGAAGGGGGCTTGAGTTATTATGAGCAGTTCTTC
11 | TRBJ2-2 | . | few | TRBV10-3 | CAIKGGGELFF | TGTGCCATCAAAGGGGGCGGGGAGCTGTTTTTT
12 | TRBJ2-3 | . | . | TRBV5-1 | CASTLNSDTQYF | TGCGCCAGCACCCTCAATTCAGATACGCAGTATTTT
15 | TRBJ1-2 | . | . | TRBV5-6 | CASSAGAGANYGYTF | TGTGCCAGCAGCGCAGGGGCGGGGGCTAACTATGGCTACACCTTC
14 | TRBJ2-5 | TRBD1 | few | TRBV18 | CASSLGQGQETQYF | TGTGCCAGCTCACTAGGACAGGGCCAAGAGACCCAGTACTTC
11 | TRBJ1-1 | . | . | TRBV20-1 | CSARSGSAAFF | TGCAGTGCTAGATCTGGTTCTGCTGCTTTCTTT
13 | TRBJ2-3 | . | few | TRBV7-9 | CASSSAAGTFTYF | TGTGCCAGCAGCTCCGCAGCGGGGACATTTACATATTTT
15 | TRBJ2-1 | TRBD2 | . | TRBV14 | CASSQVAGEYNEQFF | TGTGCCAGCAGCCAAGTGGCGGGGGAATACAATGAGCAGTTCTTC
14 | TRBJ2-1 | TRBD1 | . | TRBV7-9 | CASSLEGALNEQFF | TGTGCCAGCAGCTTAGAGGGGGCTTTGAATGAGCAGTTCTTC
15 | TRBJ1-2 | . | few | TRBV6-5 | CASSPDRQNNYGYTF | TGTGCCAGCAGTCCCGACAGACAGAACAACTATGGCTACACCTTC
17 | TRBJ1-1 | TRBD1 | few | TRBV7-3 | CASSPRGDTVSGTEAFF | TGTGCCAGCAGCCCCAGGGGGGACACCGTAAGTGGAACTGAAGCTTTCTTT
15 | TRBJ1-5 | . | . | TRBV7-9 | CASSLVGGRDQPQHF | TGTGCCAGCAGCTTAGTTGGGGGTAGAGATCAGCCCCAGCATTTT
11 | TRBJ2-7 | . | . | TRBV10-3 | CAISDSGEQYF | TGTGCCATCAGTGACTCGGGCGAGCAGTACTTC
15 | TRBJ2-2 | TRBD1 | . | TRBV12-5 | CASGLTTGGSGELFF | TGTGCTAGTGGTTTGACGACAGGGGGATCCGGGGAGCTGTTTTTT
14 | TRBJ1-1 | . | . | TRBV10-1 | CASSDGGVDTEAFF | TGCGCCAGCAGTGATGGAGGGGTGGACACTGAAGCTTTCTTT
16 | TRBJ2-1 | . | few | TRBV6-1 | CASSEKRQASYNEQFF | TGTGCCAGCAGTGAAAAGAGACAGGCCTCCTACAATGAGCAGTTCTTC
13 | TRBJ1-5 | . | . | TRBV5-6 | CASSLSANQPQHF | TGTGCCAGCAGCTTGTCTGCCAATCAGCCCCAGCATTTT
14 | TRBJ1-3 | . | few | TRBV13 | CASSPRGTGNTIYF | TGTGCCAGCAGCCCCAGGGGAACAGGAAACACCATATATTTT
12 | TRBJ1-1 | . | . | TRBV29-1 | CSVGRLNTEAFF | TGCAGCGTTGGACGCTTGAACACTGAAGCTTTCTTT
12 | TRBJ2-3 | . | . | TRBV29-1 | CSGGALTDTQYF | TGCAGCGGAGGTGCCCTCACAGATACGCAGTATTTT
14 | TRBJ1-1 | . | . | TRBV6-1 | CASSENSLNTEAFF | TGTGCCAGCAGTGAAAACAGTTTGAACACTGAAGCTTTCTTT
14 | TRBJ1-5 | . | few | TRBV28 | CASSLTQGRQPQHF | TGTGCCAGCAGTTTAACGCAGGGGCGGCAGCCCCAGCATTTT
15 | TRBJ1-1 | . | few | TRBV5-1 | CASSLIGSMNTEAFF | TGCGCCAGCAGCTTGATCGGCTCTATGAACACTGAAGCTTTCTTT
14 | TRBJ1-1 | . | . | TRBV10-3 | CAISGIGENTEAFF | TGTGCCATCAGTGGGATCGGGGAGAACACTGAAGCTTTCTTT
14 | TRBJ1-5 | . | . | TRBV2 | CASSEGGAGQPQHF | TGTGCCAGCAGTGAAGGAGGAGCAGGTCAGCCCCAGCATTTT
13 | TRBJ1-2 | . | . | TRBV29-1 | CSVVGVRGYGYTF | TGCAGCGTTGTGGGGGTTCGGGGCTATGGCTACACCTTC
14 | TRBJ1-6 | TRBD1 | . | TRBV10-3 | CAITEQGAGSPLHF | TGTGCCATCACTGAACAGGGGGCTGGGTCACCCCTCCACTTT
14 | TRBJ1-5 | . | few | TRBV2 | CASSDLVGNQPQHF | TGTGCCAGCAGTGATTTGGTGGGCAATCAGCCCCAGCATTTT
16 | TRBJ2-3 | . | . | TRBV6-6 | CASTYGKGFGTDTQYF | TGTGCCAGCACCTACGGGAAGGGGTTCGGCACAGATACGCAGTATTTT
11 | TRBJ1-6 | . | . | TRBV5-3 | CARSLEMRLHF | TGTGCCAGAAGCCTCGAAATGCGCCTCCACTTT
15 | TRBJ1-3 | . | . | TRBV29-1 | CSVPGWGSSGNTIYF | TGCAGCGTTCCGGGGTGGGGCAGCTCTGGAAACACCATATATTTT
19 | TRBJ2-6 | TRBD1 | . | TRBV7-9 | CASSQRAGTDSSGANVLTF | TGTGCCAGCAGCCAGAGAGCCGGGACAGACAGCTCTGGGGCCAACGTCCTGACTTTC
16 | TRBJ2-1 | TRBD1 | . | TRBV5-1 | CASGLTGTGVYNEQFF | TGCGCCAGCGGGCTAACCGGGACAGGGGTCTACAATGAGCAGTTCTTC